This is a list of T cell receptor beta chains from one sample in a study of PD-1 blockade in classical Hodgkin lymphoma. This table comes from immunoSEQ multiplex PCR, and its TCRdb copy is limited to in-frame clones, with some not included. The sample has more than 90,000 clones, around 78% seen once. The sequenced sample was peripheral blood mononuclear cells (PBMCs), obtained before the fourth cycle of nivolumab. The source of these receptors is a human donor with classical Hodgkin lymphoma. The CDR3 runs from the conserved cysteine through the conserved F or W. The D gene is left open where the match is weak. A row's size may be missing; if present it is once, few, many or a size class.

TRBJ1-4	TRBV27	NA	NA	TGTGCCAGCAGTCGACAGATTAATGAAAAACTGTTTTTT	CASSRQINEKLFF
TRBJ2-3	TRBV19	TRBD2	NA	TGTGCCAGTAGTATAGATAGCGGGGGGGCTCATGATACGCAGTATTTT	CASSIDSGGAHDTQYF
TRBJ1-4	TRBV6-5	NA	NA	TGTGCCAGCAGTTACTCAGGCAGGGATGAAGAAAAACTGTTTTTT	CASSYSGRDEEKLFF
TRBJ1-2	TRBV5-6	NA	NA	TGTGCCAGCAGCTTGCCGACGTATGGCTACACCTTC	CASSLPTYGYTF
TRBJ2-7	TRBV2	NA	once	TGTGCCAGCAGGTTCGGACCCGATCAGTACTTC	CASRFGPDQYF
TRBJ2-7	TRBV5-1	NA	NA	TGCGCCAGCAGCCAGTCAGGGGGGGCTCTGCGGCAGTACTTC	CASSQSGGALRQYF
TRBJ2-7	TRBV12-2	NA	NA	TGTGCAAGTCGCTTAAATCCGGCGGGAGAGGCCCACGAGCAGTACTTC	CASRLNPAGEAHEQYF
TRBJ1-1	TRBV5-1	NA	NA	TGCGCCAGCAGCTTGGTGACGGCAGGTCACGAAGCTTTCTTT	CASSLVTAGHEAFF
TRBJ2-7	TRBV7-9	NA	few	TGTGCCAGCAGCCTGGAATCGAACGAGCAGTACTTC	CASSLESNEQYF
TRBJ1-2	TRBV14	NA	NA	TGTGCCAGCAGCCCGAGGGTCCCACGAATCCAAAATGGCTACACCTTC	CASSPRVPRIQNGYTF
TRBJ2-3	TRBV5-4	TRBD2	once	TGTGCCAGCAGTTTTAAGCGGGGGGGCCGGTCAGATACGCAGTATTTT	CASSFKRGGRSDTQYF
TRBJ2-1	TRBV18	NA	NA	TGTGCCAGCTCACCACCCAGCCCCTCCTACAATGAGCAGTTCTTC	CASSPPSPSYNEQFF
TRBJ2-1	TRBV18	NA	NA	TGTGCCAGCTCACCAGCGGGCAGCTCCTACAATGAGCAGTTCTTC	CASSPAGSSYNEQFF
TRBJ2-1	TRBV11-3	NA	NA	TGTGCCAGACATTGGGAGGGGGGGCCCCCCTACAATGAGCAGTTCTTC	CARHWEGGPPYNEQFF
TRBJ2-5	TRBV2	TRBD1	NA	TGTGCCAGCGCGGACAGGGGGTACCAAGAGACCCAGTACTTC	CASADRGYQETQYF
TRBJ1-1	TRBV9	NA	once	TGTGCCAGCAGCGTAGAGGACTTGGGGGGTGCGGGTTTTGGCAGATTGAACACTGAAGCTTTCTTT	CASSVEDLGGAGFGRLNTEAFF
TRBJ1-3	TRBV25-1	NA	medium-sized	TGTGCCAGCAGTGAGTCCGGAGGTGGCACCATATATTTT	CASSESGGGTIYF
TRBJ1-5	TRBV6-1	TRBD1	once	TGTGCCAGCACCCTCGAGACAGGGTGGAATCAGCCCCAGCATTTT	CASTLETGWNQPQHF
TRBJ1-2	TRBV19	NA	NA	TGTGCCAGTAGTATGGGGGGACTGTCCCTCTATGGCTACACCTTC	CASSMGGLSLYGYTF
TRBJ1-5	TRBV6-5	NA	NA	TGTGCCACCCAGGAGGGGGGGCGCAATCAGCCCCAGCATTTT	CATQEGGRNQPQHF
TRBJ2-3	TRBV5-4	TRBD1	few	TGTGCCAGCAGCAAGGGGGCCAGGGGCACAGATACGCAGTATTTT	CASSKGARGTDTQYF
TRBJ2-7	TRBV6-6	TRBD1	once	TGTGCCAGCAGGGATCAGACAGGGGGGGTCTTAGGGCAGTACTTC	CASRDQTGGVLGQYF
TRBJ1-2	TRBV9	NA	NA	TGTGCCAGCAGCGCCCGCCCCGGGGATGGCTACACCTTC	CASSARPGDGYTF
TRBJ2-6	TRBV5-1	TRBD1	NA	TGCGCCAGCAGCTCCGGGACAGGCTCTGGGGCCAACGTCCTGACTTTC	CASSSGTGSGANVLTF
TRBJ1-5	TRBV6-6	TRBD1	NA	TGTGCCAGCAGTACGGGACAGGGATTGGCTCAGCCCCAGCATTTT	CASSTGQGLAQPQHF
TRBJ1-3	TRBV7-6	TRBD1	NA	TGTGCCAGCAGCTGGGGGACAGGGTTTGGAAACACCATATATTTT	CASSWGTGFGNTIYF
TRBJ2-1	TRBV29-1	NA	NA	TGCAGCGTTGCTGAGACCCCCTACAATGAGCAGTTCTTC	CSVAETPYNEQFF
TRBJ2-1	TRBV21-1	NA	NA	TGTGCCAGCAGCAAAGCGTGGGACAGGGGGCCTAATGAGCAGTTCTTC	CASSKAWDRGPNEQFF
TRBJ2-5	TRBV5-1	TRBD2	NA	TGCGCCAGCAGGGGGCTAGCGGGAGAGGGGACCCAGTACTTC	CASRGLAGEGTQYF
TRBJ1-1	TRBV14	NA	few	TGTGCCAGCAGCCATTACCGGGATTCAGGGAACACTGAAGCTTTCTTT	CASSHYRDSGNTEAFF
TRBJ2-7	TRBV6-5	TRBD1	NA	TGTGCCAGCAGTTACGCCGGGACAGACTACGAGCAGTACTTC	CASSYAGTDYEQYF
TRBJ2-5	TRBV5-1	NA	NA	TGCGCCAGCGCTCTAATCCAAGAGACCCAGTACTTC	CASALIQETQYF
TRBJ2-7	TRBV4-1	TRBD2	NA	TGCGCCAGCAGCCTCCAGACGGGGGGATACGAGCAGTACTTC	CASSLQTGGYEQYF
TRBJ2-3	TRBV2	NA	NA	TGTGCCAGCAGTGAGAGGCTAGACGCAGATACGCAGTATTTT	CASSERLDADTQYF
TRBJ2-2	TRBV7-2	NA	NA	TGTGCCAGCAGCTTACAGGGGACCGGGGAGCTGTTTTTT	CASSLQGTGELFF
TRBJ1-1	TRBV6-5	NA	NA	TGTGCCAGCAGTGAGGAGCGGCTGGTCTTT	CASSEERLVF
TRBJ2-7	TRBV19	NA	NA	TGTGCCAGTAGTATCCGGGACGGCTACGAGCAGTACTTC	CASSIRDGYEQYF
TRBJ1-2	TRBV6-5	NA	NA	TGTGCCAGCAGTTACTCCTTGTCTGGCTATGGCTACACCTTC	CASSYSLSGYGYTF
TRBJ2-1	TRBV14	TRBD2	NA	TGTGCCAGCAGCCAAGGACTAGCGTCCTACAATGAGCAGTTCTTC	CASSQGLASYNEQFF
TRBJ1-5	TRBV6-5	NA	NA	TGTGCCAGCAGTAGGGGTAGCAATCAGCCCCAGCATTTT	CASSRGSNQPQHF
TRBJ2-7	TRBV6-5	NA	NA	TGTGCCAGCAGTTACGAAGGCATTTGGGACGAGCAGTACTTC	CASSYEGIWDEQYF
TRBJ2-3	TRBV10-3	NA	NA	TGTGCCATCAAATCGGGGCCGAACACAGATACGCAGTATTTT	CAIKSGPNTDTQYF
TRBJ2-3	TRBV28	TRBD2	once	TGTGCCGGTAGCGGGAGTGGAGTAGATACGCAGTATTTT	CAGSGSGVDTQYF
TRBJ2-1	TRBV7-3	NA	NA	TGTGCCAGCAGCTTTTTCCTCTCAGGTGAGCAGTTCTTC	CASSFFLSGEQFF
TRBJ2-7	TRBV9	TRBD1	NA	TGTGCCAGCAGCGCCAGAAACACAGGGGACGAGCAGTACTTC	CASSARNTGDEQYF
TRBJ2-4	TRBV7-2	NA	few	TGTGCCAGCAGCCCGATTATAGGGAGCACTCCCGTAGCCAAAAACATTCAGTACTTC	CASSPIIGSTPVAKNIQYF
TRBJ2-7	TRBV19	NA	NA	TGTGCCAGTAGTTCGGCAGGCTACGAGCAGTACTTC	CASSSAGYEQYF
TRBJ1-6	TRBV5-5	NA	once	TGTGCCAGCAGCTACGGGATCTATAATTCACCCCTCCACTTT	CASSYGIYNSPLHF
TRBJ2-7	TRBV6-1	TRBD1	NA	TGTGCCAGCATGGACAGGGTTTCCTACGAGCAGTACTTC	CASMDRVSYEQYF
TRBJ1-2	TRBV28	NA	NA	TGTGCCAGCAGTCCGACGACCCCCTGGCAGTGGGTCGACTATGGCTACACCTTC	CASSPTTPWQWVDYGYTF
TRBJ1-6	TRBV30	NA	NA	TGTGCCTGGAGGTTGAAGGCTTATAATTCACCCCTCCACTTT	CAWRLKAYNSPLHF
TRBJ2-7	TRBV19	TRBD1	NA	TGTGCCAGTAGTACTTACCACAGACAGGGTAGTGCATCCTACGAGCAGTACTTC	CASSTYHRQGSASYEQYF
TRBJ2-4	TRBV7-9	NA	few	TGTGCCAGCAGTCCTCCCGGGACAAGATCAAACATTCAGTACTTC	CASSPPGTRSNIQYF
TRBJ2-3	TRBV19	NA	NA	TGTGCCAGTAGTATAGCAGGCAGGGGAGTTACAGATACGCAGTATTTT	CASSIAGRGVTDTQYF
TRBJ2-3	TRBV4-1	NA	NA	TGCGCCAGCAGCCAAGGCAGGGGTTTAGGCACAGATACGCAGTATTTT	CASSQGRGLGTDTQYF
TRBJ2-7	TRBV5-6	NA	NA	TGTGCCAGCAGCCCAGCGTTAGGGCTAACCTCCTTGTCCTACGAGCAGTACTTC	CASSPALGLTSLSYEQYF
TRBJ2-7	TRBV6-5	NA	once	TGTGCCAGCAGTTACAGTAGCTCCTACGAGCAGTACTTC	CASSYSSSYEQYF
TRBJ2-1	TRBV5-4	NA	NA	TGTGCCAGCAGCTCGGCTGGGGTATCCTACAATGAGCAGTTCTTC	CASSSAGVSYNEQFF
TRBJ2-1	TRBV11-2	NA	NA	TGTGCCAGCAGCTTAGAGTTGGGCGGACTTTACAATGAGCAGTTCTTC	CASSLELGGLYNEQFF